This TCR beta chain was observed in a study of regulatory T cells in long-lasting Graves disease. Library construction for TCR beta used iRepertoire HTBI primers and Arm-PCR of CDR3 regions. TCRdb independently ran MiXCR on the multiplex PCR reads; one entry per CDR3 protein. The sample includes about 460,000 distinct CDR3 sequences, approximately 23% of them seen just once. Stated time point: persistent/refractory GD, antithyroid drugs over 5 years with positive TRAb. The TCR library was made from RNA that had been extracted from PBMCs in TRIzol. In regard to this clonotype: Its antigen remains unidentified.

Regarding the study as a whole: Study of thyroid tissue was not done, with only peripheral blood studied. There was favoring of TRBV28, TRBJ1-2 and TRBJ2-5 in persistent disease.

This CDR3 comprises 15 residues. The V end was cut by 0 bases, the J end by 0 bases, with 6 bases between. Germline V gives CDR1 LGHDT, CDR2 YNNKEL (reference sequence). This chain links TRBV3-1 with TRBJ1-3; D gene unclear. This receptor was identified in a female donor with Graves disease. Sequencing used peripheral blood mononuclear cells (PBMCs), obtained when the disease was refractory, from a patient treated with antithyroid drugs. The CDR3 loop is CASSQDFTSGNTIYF. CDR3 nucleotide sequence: TGTGCCAGCAGCCAAGACTTCACCTCTGGAAACACCATATATTTT.